The T cell receptor beta chain under discussion was sequenced for a study of cytomegalovirus exposure and HLA in healthy donors. The study, taken as a whole, reports: Within the 130 or so validation repertoires, first-cohort TCR clusters tended to co-occur, according to a later analysis. It was about 150 TCR beta chains that were listed as cytomegalovirus-associated.

As to this clone: The antigen remains undetermined.

Deletions cut 7 bases from V and 3 bases from J, with 12 bases between. The CDR3 loop spans 13 amino acids. The germline V gene has CDR1 SEHNR and CDR2 FQNEAQ (reference sequence). Using immunoSEQ multiplex PCR, the repertoire was profiled, and TCRdb retains in-frame clones only, with some absent. The sample lists 200,000 to 250,000 clones; less than 85% were seen once. It was the roughly 110-subject validation cohort, separate from the roughly 700-subject first cohort, to which the donors belonged. The clonotype comes from a woman between 18 and 30 years old in good health and CMV-seronegative. The chain is built from TRBV7-9 and TRBJ1-2, with D tentatively TRBD1 (5 bases). Sequencing used PBMCs. The CDR3 region has the DNA TGTGCCAGCACCTCCGGGACCCACTATGGCTACACCTTC. Translation gives CASTSGTHYGYTF. Full variable domain (remainder filled in from reference TRBV7-9 and TRBJ1-2): DTGVSQNPRHKITKRGQNVTFRCDPISEHNRLYWYRQTLGQGPEFLTYFQNEAQLEKSRLLSDRFSAERPKGSFSTLEIQRTEQGDSAMYLCASTSGTHYGYTFGSGTRLTVV.